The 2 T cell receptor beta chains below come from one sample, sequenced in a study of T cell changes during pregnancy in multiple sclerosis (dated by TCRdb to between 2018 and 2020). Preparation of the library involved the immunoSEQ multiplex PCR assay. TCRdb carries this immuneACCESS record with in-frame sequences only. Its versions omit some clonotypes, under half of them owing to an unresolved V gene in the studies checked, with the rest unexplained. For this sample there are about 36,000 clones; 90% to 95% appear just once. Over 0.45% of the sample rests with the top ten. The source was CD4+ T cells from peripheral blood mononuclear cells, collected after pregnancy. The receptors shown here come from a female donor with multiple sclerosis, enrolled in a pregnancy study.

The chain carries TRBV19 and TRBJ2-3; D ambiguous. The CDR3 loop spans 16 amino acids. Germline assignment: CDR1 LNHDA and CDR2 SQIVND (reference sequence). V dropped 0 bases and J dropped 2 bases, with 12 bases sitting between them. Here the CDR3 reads CASSIEWRPLTDTQYF. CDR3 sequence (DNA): TGTGCCAGTAGTATAGAATGGCGGCCGCTCACAGATACGCAGTATTTT. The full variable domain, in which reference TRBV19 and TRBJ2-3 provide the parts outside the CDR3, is DGGITQSPKYLFRKEGQNVTLSCEQNLNHDAMYWYRQDPGQGLRLIYYSQIVNDFQKGDIAEGYSVSREKKESFPLTVTSAQKNPTAFYLCASSIEWRPLTDTQYFGPGTRLTVL.

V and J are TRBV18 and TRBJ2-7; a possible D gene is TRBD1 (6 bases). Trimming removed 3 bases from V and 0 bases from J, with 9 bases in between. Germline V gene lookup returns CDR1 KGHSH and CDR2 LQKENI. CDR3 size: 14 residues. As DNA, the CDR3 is TGTGCCAGCTCACCCACAGGGCCCTCCTACGAGCAGTACTTC. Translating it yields CASSPTGPSYEQYF.